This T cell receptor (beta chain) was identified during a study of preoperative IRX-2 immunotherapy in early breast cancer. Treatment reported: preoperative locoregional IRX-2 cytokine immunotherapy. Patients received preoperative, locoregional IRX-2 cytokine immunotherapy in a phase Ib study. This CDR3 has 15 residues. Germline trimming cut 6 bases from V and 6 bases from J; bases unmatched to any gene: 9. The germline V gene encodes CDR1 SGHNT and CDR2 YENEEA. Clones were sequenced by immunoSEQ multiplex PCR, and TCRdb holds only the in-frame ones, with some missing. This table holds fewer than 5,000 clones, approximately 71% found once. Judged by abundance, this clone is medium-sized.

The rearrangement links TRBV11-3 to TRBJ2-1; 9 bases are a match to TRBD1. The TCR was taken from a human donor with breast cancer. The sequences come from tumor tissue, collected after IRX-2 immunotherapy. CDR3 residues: CASSLRQGEGNEQFF. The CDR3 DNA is TGTGCCAGCAGTCTTAGACAGGGGGAAGGCAATGAGCAGTTCTTC.